A selection of T cell receptor beta chains follows, all from one sample in a study of T cells in Graves' hyperthyroidism and ophthalmopathy. TCRdb analysed the multiplex PCR reads with MiXCR anew, one entry per CDR3 protein. The sample includes around 420,000 distinct CDR3 sequences, around a sixth of them seen just once. Specimen: blood. The receptors shown here come from a woman between 18 and 30 years old with Graves' hyperthyroidism. Each CDR3 is given with its conserved first and last residue. A D gene is named only where the DNA matches it firmly. Clone sizes are given selectively: once, few, many, or a class where the clone is expanded.

D gene	V gene	CDR3 length	clone size	J gene	CDR3 protein	CDR3 DNA
NA	TRBV29-1	12	many	TRBJ1-1	CSATDMNTEAFF	TGCAGCGCCACGGACATGAACACTGAAGCTTTCTTT
NA	TRBV28	13	many	TRBJ1-6	CASNPRDNSPLHF	TGTGCCAGCAACCCCAGGGATAATTCACCCCTCCACTTT
NA	TRBV6-2/TRBV6-3	13	many	TRBJ1-1	CASIWTPETEAFF	TGTGCCAGCATCTGGACCCCAGAGACTGAAGCTTTCTTT
TRBD1	TRBV12-3/TRBV12-4	16	few	TRBJ1-6	CASSLAQGSGNSPLHF	TGTGCCAGCAGTTTAGCACAGGGGTCGGGGAATTCACCCCTCCACTTT
TRBD1	TRBV27	15	many	TRBJ2-7	CASSRLPGTAYEQYF	TGTGCCAGCAGTCGCCTGCCCGGGACAGCCTACGAGCAGTACTTC
NA	TRBV2	13	many	TRBJ1-1	CANRRELNTEAFF	TGTGCCAACCGGAGAGAGTTGAACACTGAAGCTTTCTTT
NA	TRBV3-1	13	many	TRBJ1-2	CASSQGIFYGYTF	TGTGCCAGCAGCCAAGGGATCTTCTATGGCTACACCTTC
NA	TRBV20-1	13	many	TRBJ1-5	CSAREDTHQPQHF	TGCAGTGCTAGAGAGGACACGCATCAGCCCCAGCATTTT
NA	TRBV20-1	10	many	TRBJ1-2	CSARVLGYTF	TGCAGTGCGAGGGTGCTGGGCTACACCTTC
NA	TRBV2	11	many	TRBJ1-1	CASRPNTEAFF	TGTGCCAGCAGGCCGAACACTGAAGCTTTCTTT
NA	TRBV4-2	14	many	TRBJ2-4	CASSQDRAKNIQYF	TGTGCCAGCAGCCAAGACAGGGCCAAAAACATTCAGTACTTC
NA	TRBV5-1	14	many	TRBJ2-7	CASSLSSTYYEQYF	TGCGCCAGCAGCTTGAGCAGCACCTACTACGAGCAGTACTTC
NA	TRBV5-1	15	NA	TRBJ1-6	CASSLSGTGETPLHF	TGCGCCAGCAGCCTTTCCGGGACGGGTGAGACACCCCTCCACTTT
NA	TRBV5-5	17	few	TRBJ1-1	CASSLVPSLSGNTEAFF	TGTGCCAGCAGCTTAGTCCCCTCCTTATCGGGTAACACTGAAGCTTTCTTT
TRBD2	TRBV7-2	18	many	TRBJ2-5	CASSSIPGLAVDQETQYF	TGTGCCAGCAGCTCCATACCAGGACTAGCCGTCGATCAAGAGACCCAGTACTTC
NA	TRBV18	14	many	TRBJ2-3	CASSPPASTDTQYF	TGTGCCAGCTCACCACCGGCCAGCACAGATACGCAGTATTTT
TRBD2	TRBV5-6	16	many	TRBJ2-3	CASSLELAGSTDTQYF	TGTGCCAGCAGCTTGGAACTAGCGGGGAGCACAGATACGCAGTATTTT
NA	TRBV10-2	12	NA	TRBJ1-1	CAAGKMNTEAFF	TGCGCAGCAGGGAAAATGAACACTGAAGCTTTCTTT
TRBD2	TRBV4-1	14	NA	TRBJ2-7	CASSQAVAGYEQYF	TGCGCCAGCAGCCAAGCGGTAGCGGGGTACGAGCAGTACTTC
NA	TRBV7-9	17	many	TRBJ1-1	CASSLEPGVYMNTEAFF	TGTGCCAGCAGCTTAGAACCTGGGGTATACATGAACACTGAAGCTTTCTTT
NA	TRBV7-2	15	many	TRBJ2-7	CASSPKGSASYEQYF	TGTGCCAGCAGCCCCAAGGGTAGCGCCTCCTACGAGCAGTACTTC
NA	TRBV28	16	many	TRBJ2-1	CASSFRTGVSYNEQFF	TGTGCCAGCAGTTTCAGGACGGGGGTCTCCTACAATGAGCAGTTCTTC
NA	TRBV2	13	many	TRBJ1-2	CASSVSPTGGYTF	TGTGCCAGCAGTGTTTCACCCACAGGTGGCTACACCTTC
NA	TRBV28	15	many	TRBJ2-1	CASSHDTDPYNEQFF	TGTGCCAGCAGTCATGATACCGACCCCTACAATGAGCAGTTCTTC
NA	TRBV20-1	13	many	TRBJ2-7	CSATSPGGYEQYF	TGCAGTGCTACCTCACCTGGGGGCTACGAGCAGTACTTC